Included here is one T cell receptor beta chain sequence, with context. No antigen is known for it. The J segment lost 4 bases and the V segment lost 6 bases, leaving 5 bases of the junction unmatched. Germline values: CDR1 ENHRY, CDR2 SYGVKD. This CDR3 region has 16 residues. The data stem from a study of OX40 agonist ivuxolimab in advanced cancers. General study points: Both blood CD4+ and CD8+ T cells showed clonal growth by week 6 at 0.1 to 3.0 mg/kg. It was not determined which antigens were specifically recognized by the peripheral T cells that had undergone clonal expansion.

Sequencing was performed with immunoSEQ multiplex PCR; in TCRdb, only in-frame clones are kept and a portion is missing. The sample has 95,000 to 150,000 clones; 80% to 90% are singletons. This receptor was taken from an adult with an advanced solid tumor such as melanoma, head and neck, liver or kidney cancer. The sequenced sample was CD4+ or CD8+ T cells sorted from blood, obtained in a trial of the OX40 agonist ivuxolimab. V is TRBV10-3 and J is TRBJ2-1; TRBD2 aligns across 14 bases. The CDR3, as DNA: TGTGCCATCAGAGGGACTAGCGGGGGACCGTACAATGAGCAGTTCTTC. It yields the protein CAIRGTSGGPYNEQFF.